Presented here are 32 T cell receptor beta chains from one specimen sequenced in a study of regulatory T cells in long-lasting Graves disease. Arm-PCR of CDR3 regions with iRepertoire HTBI primers generated TCR beta libraries. TCRdb re-derived calls from the multiplex PCR reads in MiXCR, one entry per CDR3 protein. This table has a few hundred thousand distinct CDR3 sequences, around 17% appearing once. Time point reported: newly diagnosed GD, antithyroid drugs for less than 3 months. The TCR library was prepared using RNA isolated from PBMCs. These records were also assigned to another study, of T cells in Graves' hyperthyroidism and ophthalmopathy.

This specimen consisted of peripheral blood mononuclear cells (PBMCs), obtained at new diagnosis, from a patient treated with antithyroid drugs. These receptors all stem from a man aged 35-49 years with Graves disease.

The V and J genes are TRBV6-9 and TRBJ1-6; no reliable D call. The germline gives CDR1 MNHGY, CDR2 SVAAGI. The CDR3 runs 13 residues. Trimming stripped 1 base from V and 7 bases from J, with 5 bases between. In DNA, the CDR3 is TGTGCCAGCAGTTATTGGGTAAATTCACCCCTCCACTTT. Residues: CASSYWVNSPLHF.

CDR3 sequence reads: CASSWETRSKETQYF. The CDR3 DNA reads TGTGCCAGCAGCTGGGAGACAAGATCTAAGGAGACCCAGTACTTC. The chain has TRBV5-6 and TRBJ2-1; D possibly corresponds to TRBD2 (5 bases). With the DNA end fitting TRBJ2-5 better, the J assignment may be wrong. The CDR3 length is 15 residues. CDR1 and CDR2 from the germline V gene are SGHDT and YYEEEE.

This clonotype has at least ten counts. The rearrangement joins TRBV20-1 to TRBJ2-1; perhaps TRBD2 as D (6 bases). The V end was cut by 7 bases, the J end by 3 bases, with 10 bases between. The CDR3 has 12 residues. The germline V gene encodes CDR1 DFQATT and CDR2 SNEGSKA (reference sequence). This CDR3 is CSETGDYNEQFF. The CDR3 DNA reads TGCAGTGAAACGGGGGACTACAATGAGCAGTTCTTC.

The V gene is TRBV7-2, the J gene TRBJ2-7; 9 bases are shared with TRBD1. CDR3 length: 14 amino acids. Per germline, CDR1 SGHTA and CDR2 FQGNSA. V dropped 1 base and J dropped 6; count of bases not matched to a gene: 4. The CDR3 nucleotides read TGTGCCAGCAGCTTAGGACAGGACAGGGGCGAGCAGTACTTC. Protein sequence: CASSLGQDRGEQYF.

This clonotype appeared many times. The rearrangement uses TRBV2 and TRBJ2-1; perhaps TRBD1 as D (5 bases). With 8 bases removed from V and 8 bases from J, the gap between germline ends came to 10 bases. This CDR3 region has 11 residues. The germline V gene encodes CDR1 SNHLY and CDR2 FYNNEI. CDR3 region: CASGRGYEQFF. CDR3 coding DNA: TGTGCCAGCGGTAGGGGCTATGAGCAGTTCTTC.

The J gene is TRBJ2-2, the V gene TRBV6-1; TRBD2 matches at 12 bases. The ends lost 5 bases at V and 4 bases at J; junction bases unmatched: 11. The CDR3 has 18 residues. Germline V gives CDR1 MNHNS, CDR2 SASEGT. CDR3 region: CASSNHLASGGATGELFF. The DNA for the CDR3 is TGTGCCAGCAGTAACCATCTAGCTAGCGGGGGGGCCACCGGGGAGCTGTTTTTT.

This clonotype has at least ten counts. The chain combines TRBV30 with TRBJ2-3; D may be TRBD2 (6 bases). The V end was cut by 0 bases, the J end by 0 bases, with 13 bases between. The germline V gene has CDR1 GTSNPN and CDR2 SVGIG (reference sequence). The CDR3 contains 16 residues. CDR3 in amino acids: CAWSVHPGTSTDTQYF. The CDR3 coding sequence is TGTGCCTGGAGTGTACATCCAGGGACTAGCACAGATACGCAGTATTTT.

The sample holds many counts of this clonotype. This sequence joins TRBV7-8 and TRBJ1-1, with D uncertain. CDR1 is SGHVS and CDR2 is FQNEAQ in the germline V gene. The V and J ends lost 8 bases and 9 bases respectively, with 19 bases between them. The CDR3 length is 13 residues. The CDR3 DNA reads TGTGCCAGCCAATCCCGGAAGTCGCACCAAGCTTTCTTT. It specifies CASQSRKSHQAFF.

This clonotype came up a few times. Its ends do not fully match the called genes, so a read error is possible. The chain has TRBV5-1 and TRBJ1-2; 8 bases are a match to TRBD1. The CDR3 has 14 amino acids. CDR1 and CDR2 (germline): SGHRS, YFSETQ. The DNA of the CDR3 is TGTGCCAGCAGCCCCTGGCAGGGGGCGTTTGGCTACACCTTC. Protein: CASSPWQGAFGYTF.

This clonotype was counted ten times or more. Written as DNA, the CDR3 is TGTGCCAGCAGGACTAGCGGGGGCTGGGAGCAGTACTTC. Translated, it gives CASRTSGGWEQYF. This rearrangement joins TRBV2 to TRBJ2-7; TRBD2 matches at 12 bases. The J segment lost 7 bases and the V segment lost 6 bases, leaving 4 bases of the junction unmatched. In germline, CDR1 is SNHLY, CDR2 FYNNEI. The CDR3 loop spans 13 amino acids. Variable domain in full (rest from reference TRBV2 and TRBJ2-7): EPEVTQTPSHQVTQMGQEVILRCVPISNHLYFYWYRQILGQKVEFLVSFYNNEISEKSEIFDDQFSVERPDGSNFTLKIRSTKLEDSAMYFCASRTSGGWEQYFGPGTRLTVT.

This clonotype has at least ten counts. The chain couples TRBV11-3 to TRBJ2-5; TRBD1 matches 9 bases. Germline V gene sequence: CDR1 SGHNT, CDR2 YENEEA. This CDR3 has 14 residues. The V segment lost 7 bases and the J segment 3 bases; nucleotides outside the gene matches: 6. The CDR3 coding sequence is TGTGCCAGCACACCCGGGACAGGGAAAGAGACCCAGTACTTC. This translates into CASTPGTGKETQYF.

This clonotype was seen many times. The chain joins TRBV9 to TRBJ2-5; D is possibly TRBD1 or TRBD2 (5 bases each). Germline CDR1 is SGDLS and CDR2 is YYNGEE. This CDR3 spans 13 amino acids. Trimming stripped 3 bases from V and 4 bases from J, with 10 bases between. The CDR3 DNA reads TGTGCCAGCAGCGGAAAGGGGAGAGAGACCCAGTACTTC. The encoded protein is CASSGKGRETQYF.

V usage is TRBV18 and J usage is TRBJ2-7; TRBD1 agrees at 10 bases. The CDR3 covers 15 residues. V gave up 8 bases and J gave up 3 bases; unmatched junction bases: 10. Looked up from germline, CDR1 is KGHSH and CDR2 is LQKENI. Written as DNA, the CDR3 is TGTGCCAGCCGACCCATGACAGGGGGCAGCTACGAGCAGTACTTC. This gives the protein CASRPMTGGSYEQYF.

This clonotype was seen a handful of times. J is TRBJ1-1 and V is TRBV5-6, with D tentatively TRBD1 (5 bases). Germline V gives CDR1 SGHDT, CDR2 YYEEEE. The V end lost 4 bases, the J end lost 7 bases, and 11 bases lay between the germline ends. The CDR3 extends over 12 amino acids. The CDR3 DNA reads TGTGCCAGCAGCCGAGATGACAGTGAAGCTTTCTTT. This codes for CASSRDDSEAFF.

This clonotype was seen a single time. The CDR3 DNA follows: TGTGCCAGCAGTACAGGACGGGGGGGCCCGCTAGCCAAAAACATTCAGTACTTC. Amino acids: CASSTGRGGPLAKNIQYF. The chain couples TRBV6-2 or TRBV6-3 to TRBJ2-4, with 8 nucleotides matching TRBD2. V trimming: 5 bases; J trimming: 0 bases; junction bases outside the gene matches: 12. This CDR3 spans 18 amino acids. Germline V gene data show CDR1 as MNHEY and CDR2 as SVGEGT.

This clonotype was counted at least ten times. V gene TRBV19 combines with J gene TRBJ2-3; D is tentatively TRBD1 or TRBD2 (6 bases each). Between the trimmed V and J ends, which lost 7 bases and 0 bases, there was a span of 17 bases. This CDR3 comprises 16 residues. Germline-derived CDR1 and CDR2 are LNHDA and SQIVND (reference sequence). CDR3 region: CASTLKRGGSTDTQYF. Written as DNA, the CDR3 is TGTGCCAGTACCCTTAAAAGAGGGGGGAGCACAGATACGCAGTATTTT.

This clonotype was recorded many times. The chain links TRBV28 to TRBJ1-2, with 7 bases fitting TRBD1. The CDR3 runs 17 residues. Per germline, CDR1 MDHEN and CDR2 SYDVKM. Germline trimming cut 1 base from V and 4 bases from J; bases unmatched to any gene: 12. The CDR3 DNA reads TGTGCCAGCAGTTTATCTCTAGACAGGGACTCTTCCTATGGCTACACCTTC. Translating gives CASSLSLDRDSSYGYTF.

In this sample, this clonotype turned up many times. The rearrangement uses TRBV24-1 and TRBJ1-1, with unresolved D. V lost 5 bases to trimming and J lost 6 bases, with 9 bases between them. Germline V lookup: CDR1 KGHDR, CDR2 SFDVKD. This CDR3 contains 12 residues. The CDR3 spells CATSGSGPEAFF. In DNA form, the CDR3 reads TGTGCCACCAGTGGGTCCGGCCCTGAAGCTTTCTTT.

This chain links TRBV4-1 with TRBJ1-6; TRBD1 agrees at 11 bases. V lost 4 bases and J lost 12; bases outside the gene matches: 8. The CDR3 spans 15 residues. CDR1 is MGHRA, CDR2 YSYEKL, per germline. The CDR3, as DNA: TGCGCCAGCAGCCCACCGGGACAGGGGGATTTACCCCTCCACTTT. Its translation: CASSPPGQGDLPLHF.

This clonotype was detected ten times or more. The J gene is TRBJ2-2, the V gene TRBV6-1, with 7 nucleotides matching TRBD1. Per the germline V gene, CDR1 is MNHNS and CDR2 is SASEGT. This CDR3 has 17 residues. V was pared by 6 bases and J by 7 bases, with 17 bases of the junction left unmatched. The CDR3 sequence is CASSKYFDRAFGGELFF. CDR3 bases: TGTGCCAGCAGCAAATACTTTGACAGGGCGTTTGGCGGGGAGCTGTTTTTT.

This clonotype was seen a few times. This chain uses TRBV7-8 with TRBJ2-3, with 12 bases that match TRBD2. Germline V gene data show CDR1 as SGHVS and CDR2 as FQNEAQ. The CDR3 is 16 amino acids. With 2 bases clipped from V and 5 bases from J, the junction kept 5 bases outside the gene matches. DNA for the CDR3: TGTGCCAGCAGCTTACTAGCGGGGGGGCTTTTAGATACGCAGTATTTT. It encodes CASSLLAGGLLDTQYF. Full variable domain (rest looked up from reference TRBV7-8 and TRBJ2-3): GAGVSQSPRYKVAKRGQDVALRCDPISGHVSLFWYQQALGQGPEFLTYFQNEAQLDKSGLPSDRFFAERPEGSVSTLKIQRTQQEDSAVYLCASSLLAGGLLDTQYFGPGTRLTVL.

The rearrangement joins TRBV5-1 to TRBJ2-1; no definite D call. The V end lost 2 bases, the J end lost 7 bases, and 19 bases lay between the germline ends. This CDR3 spans 16 amino acids. Per germline, CDR1 SGHRS and CDR2 YFSETQ. The CDR3: CASSFLELGSRNEQFF. CDR3 nucleotides: TGCGCCAGCAGCTTTTTGGAGCTCGGCTCAAGGAATGAGCAGTTCTTC.

This clonotype was seen at least ten times. The genes are TRBV5-1 and TRBJ2-3, with 9 positions matching TRBD2. The CDR3 totals 17 residues. Trimming took 1 base from V and 5 from J; bases not matched to a gene: 11. Germline CDR1 is SGHRS and CDR2 is YFSETQ. The CDR3 DNA reads TGCGCCAGCAGCTTGCAGGGCGGCGGGGGGGCCATAGATACGCAGTATTTT. Protein product: CASSLQGGGGAIDTQYF.

This clonotype was counted at least ten times. The chain carries TRBV27 and TRBJ2-5; 9 bases map to TRBD1. CDR1 and CDR2 from the germline V gene are MNHEY and SMNVEV (reference sequence). V gave up 5 bases and J gave up 1 base; unmatched junction bases: 2. The CDR3 is 14 amino acids. The CDR3 nucleotides are TGTGCCAGCAGTGGGGACAGGGCCCAAGAGACCCAGTACTTC. This gives the protein CASSGDRAQETQYF.

The V call is TRBV12-3 or TRBV12-4, the J call TRBJ2-2; no firm D call. Trimming left V 2 bases short and J 6 bases short, with 4 bases between. The CDR3 consists of 12 residues. CDR3 DNA: TGTGCCAGCAGTTTACTTTCCGGGGAGCTGTTTTTT. Translating it yields CASSLLSGELFF.

This clonotype was observed many times. The chain carries TRBV19 and TRBJ2-3, with 9 bases aligning to TRBD2. Germline V gene lookup returns CDR1 LNHDA and CDR2 SQIVND (reference sequence). The junction had 9 bases not matched to a gene; V was cut back by 8 bases and J by 6 bases. The CDR3 has 14 amino acids. CDR3 nucleotides: TGTGCCAGTTCCGGGACAGCGGGAGGCGATACGCAGTATTTT. It is translated as CASSGTAGGDTQYF.

This chain joins TRBV20-1 and TRBJ1-1; D not resolved. The CDR3 runs 14 residues. V was shortened by 8 bases and J by 1 base, with 17 bases between the two germline ends. Per the germline V gene, CDR1 is DFQATT and CDR2 is SNEGSKA (reference sequence). The CDR3 sequence: CSPKIRVANTEAFF. The CDR3 region has the DNA TGCAGTCCCAAAATCCGTGTGGCGAACACTGAAGCTTTCTTT.

This clonotype was recorded many times. The chain carries TRBV12-3 or TRBV12-4 and TRBJ2-3, with 9 positions matching TRBD2. V gave up 8 bases and J gave up 5 bases; unmatched junction bases: 11. CDR3 length equals 15 residues. CDR3 sequence reads: CASRVAGGRRDTQYF. The CDR3 nucleotides read TGTGCCAGCCGTGTTGCGGGGGGGCGTAGAGATACGCAGTATTTT.

This clonotype appeared many times. The rearrangement joins TRBV30 to TRBJ2-7; D gene uncertain. This CDR3 spans 12 amino acids. The germline CDR1 and CDR2 sequences are GTSNPN and SVGIG (reference sequence). The V end was cut by 2 bases, the J end by 2 bases, with 7 bases between. The CDR3 reads CAWSFRTYEQYF. The CDR3 coding sequence is TGTGCCTGGAGTTTTAGGACCTACGAGCAGTACTTC.

This clonotype occurred many times. The V gene is TRBV20-1, the J gene TRBJ1-4, with 8 bases lining up with TRBD1. Trimming at V came to 4 bases and at J to 7 bases, leaving 5 bases not matched to a gene. The germline V gene has CDR1 DFQATT and CDR2 SNEGSKA (reference sequence). The CDR3 loop spans 13 amino acids. The CDR3 here is CSATRGPTEKLFF. The CDR3 region has the DNA TGCAGTGCTACCAGGGGGCCGACTGAAAAACTGTTTTTT.

This clonotype was detected many times. This rearrangement joins TRBV7-3 to TRBJ2-3; TRBD2 is a possible D gene (5 bases). Germline CDR1 is SGHTA and CDR2 is FQGTGA. Trimming removed 5 bases from V and 0 bases from J, with 15 bases in between. The CDR3 consists of 16 residues. This CDR3 reads CASSPGLYLSTDTQYF. The CDR3 region has the DNA TGTGCCAGCAGCCCTGGACTCTACCTAAGCACAGATACGCAGTATTTT. Full variable domain (rest looked up from reference TRBV7-3 and TRBJ2-3): GAGVSQTPSNKVTEKGKYVELRCDPISGHTALYWYRQSLGQGPEFLIYFQGTGAADDSGLPNDRFFAVRPEGSVSTLKIQRTERGDSAVYLCASSPGLYLSTDTQYFGPGTRLTVL.

This clonotype was counted between two and nine times. The V call is TRBV5-1, the J call TRBJ2-1, with 11 bases lining up with TRBD2. CDR1 SGHRS and CDR2 YFSETQ come from the germline V gene. V gave up 0 bases and J gave up 1 base; unmatched junction bases: 9. The CDR3 is 19 residues long. Here the CDR3 DNA reads TGCGCCAGCAGCTTGGAGGGACTAGCGGTGAGGAGATCCTACAATGAGCAGTTCTTC. Protein product: CASSLEGLAVRRSYNEQFF.